The rows below give T cell receptor beta chains drawn from one sample of a study of T cells in Graves' hyperthyroidism and ophthalmopathy. TCRdb itself ran the multiplex PCR reads through MiXCR, one entry per CDR3 protein. The sample holds 600,000 or so distinct CDR3 sequences, just over 45% seen once. The material sequenced was peripheral blood or thyroid tissue (not recorded which). All receptors come from a woman aged 18-29 years with Graves' hyperthyroidism. The CDR3 runs from the conserved cysteine through the conserved F or W. The order of the fields is CDR3 protein, V gene.

CSGLRREQFF | TRBV29-1
CATSKGQGSNQPQHF | TRBV15
CASRNRDYGYTF | TRBV9
CASSYGGTGNQPQHF | TRBV28
CSVEDPHGGYTF | TRBV29-1
CSARKGSGGETQYF | TRBV20-1
CSARATGKYDTGELFF | TRBV20-1
CASSQLRREFYEQYF | TRBV2
CAMKTGQNTEAFF | TRBV10-3
CASTSSVQGGYYGYTF | TRBV24-1
CASSLVLGQETQYF | TRBV11-1
CASSQGTGNSPLHF | TRBV25-1
CASSLWAGDTDYEQYF | TRBV7-9
CASSEGGNPFF | TRBV9
CASSFHGVSYEQYF | TRBV7-2
CASSEVGYSNQPQHF | TRBV6-1
CASSGQSF | TRBV2
CASSSSGDTIYF | TRBV7-8
CASSPTIDYGYTF | TRBV25-1
CASSQGQGVSDGYTF | TRBV7-3
CASGERGEAFF | TRBV10-3
CASSLRREGYTF | TRBV7-3
CASSADRRSGANVLTF | TRBV12-3/TRBV12-4
CASSQQGTGPYGYTF | TRBV7-9
CASSLRQGAEYGYTF | TRBV7-8
CASSQALYGYTF | TRBV7-2
CSVPGGGTHEQYF | TRBV29-1
CATSDRGQDEANYGYTF | TRBV24-1
CASSGTDYGYTF | TRBV2
CASIRRGEAFF | TRBV25-1
CSVPREGGETQYF | TRBV29-1
CSATGQGATNEKLFF | TRBV20-1
CASSYGHHEKLFF | TRBV5-5
CSVETSRLEQYF | TRBV29-1
CASVWGNTEAFF | TRBV19
CASRREMGETQYF | TRBV10-3
CASSLGLAGGRLTQYF | TRBV11-3
CASSYNLAEETQYF | TRBV6-5
CASSEPGQVNTEAFF | TRBV25-1
CASSDSHGGSHEQYF | TRBV6-4
CASSDAGFEQFF | TRBV10-1
CASSVVGGKSNYGYTF | TRBV2
CASSRPPLSNQPQHF | TRBV7-3
CASSLGTGLGNQPQHF | TRBV7-9
CASSENRDYGYTF | TRBV2
CAISESRLAVPREQYF | TRBV10-3
CASSPTEGAKYGYTF | TRBV7-3
CASSSPLNRGRIAEAFF | TRBV10-3
CASSVGYQPLHF | TRBV2
CASSEGTGDNSPLHF | TRBV2
CASSLAGAGGRQPQHF | TRBV2
CSVDEAGEYGHTF | TRBV29-1
CATSDRQYPDKELFF | TRBV15
CASSARLEGWETQYF | TRBV9
CASRTTGAPGNTIYF | TRBV2
CASSPFWTGGYEQYF | TRBV7-2
CASSYSGAGANALTF | TRBV6-5